This entry lists 29 T cell receptor beta chains sequenced from one sample in a study of blood T cell repertoires in COVID-19. The method was immunoSEQ multiplex PCR; TCRdb's version includes in-frame clones alone and lacks a portion of them. The top ten clones hold less than 3.5% of a sample with about 160,000 clones, about 85% of them seen once. The material sequenced was peripheral blood. The receptors shown here come from a human donor with acute or convalescent COVID-19. The donor label of this sample is uncertain.

DNA for the CDR3: TGTGCCAGCAACGGAGGGGGCTACACCTTC. Translated: CASNGGGYTF. The genes are TRBV25-1 and TRBJ1-2; D unclear. This CDR3 contains 10 residues. Per germline, CDR1 MGHDK and CDR2 SYGVNS. V lost 7 bases to trimming and J lost 8 bases, with 8 bases between them.

This clone was observed a handful of times. The chain recombines TRBV9 with TRBJ1-2; D is undetermined. Germline V gene data show CDR1 as SGDLS and CDR2 as YYNGEE. CDR3 length: 13 amino acids. Trimming took off 3 bases at V and 7 bases at J, with 13 bases between the two ends. The CDR3 here is CASSASLSGGYTF. The CDR3 DNA is TGTGCCAGCAGCGCGTCGTTGTCGGGTGGCTACACCTTC.

The J gene is TRBJ1-5, the V gene TRBV4-1; D is unclear. The CDR3 is made up of 15 amino acids. The germline V gene has CDR1 MGHRA and CDR2 YSYEKL. Trimming left V 3 bases short and J 3 bases short, with 12 bases between. The CDR3 protein is CASSHMHFVNQPQHF. The CDR3 coding sequence is TGCGCCAGCAGCCACATGCACTTCGTCAATCAGCCCCAGCATTTT.

The sample holds a few counts of this clone. The chain employs TRBV5-4 and TRBJ2-7, with 12 positions matching TRBD2. After removal of 5 bases from V and 8 bases from J, the junction contained 8 bases not matched to a gene. The CDR3 consists of 14 residues. Germline CDR1 is SGHNT and CDR2 is YYREEE (reference sequence). The CDR3 nucleotides are TGTGCCAGCAGTCCTAGCGGGGGGGTCCAAAAGCAGTACTTC. Translation: CASSPSGGVQKQYF.

This rearrangement joins TRBV7-9 to TRBJ1-5, with D possibly being TRBD1 (5 bases). The V gene lost 4 bases and the J gene lost 2 bases, with 12 bases spanning the gap. Per the germline V gene, CDR1 is SEHNR and CDR2 is FQNEAQ (reference sequence). This CDR3 has 15 amino acids. The CDR3 sequence is CASSSSGTRNQPQHF. CDR3 coding DNA: TGTGCCAGCAGCTCTTCAGGGACTCGCAATCAGCCCCAGCATTTT.

The chain has TRBV25-1 and TRBJ2-5; weak D call: TRBD1 (6 bases). CDR3 length: 14 amino acids. The V and J ends lost 3 bases and 5 bases respectively, with 13 bases between them. Germline V gene data show CDR1 as MGHDK and CDR2 as SYGVNS. CDR3 amino acids: CASSDGQGWETQYF. The CDR3 region has the DNA TGTGCCAGCAGTGACGGGCAGGGGTGGGAGACCCAGTACTTC.

The chain carries TRBV7-9 and TRBJ1-6, with D unresolved. Germline loops: CDR1 SEHNR, CDR2 FQNEAQ (reference sequence). Trimming removed 2 bases from V and 10 bases from J, with 6 bases in between. The CDR3 extends over 12 amino acids. The CDR3: CASSLTESPLHF. Written as DNA, the CDR3 is TGTGCCAGCAGCTTAACAGAATCACCCCTCCACTTT.

The chain couples TRBV18 to TRBJ1-4; no reliable D call. Trimming stripped 0 bases from V and 0 bases from J, with 5 bases between. The CDR3 covers 15 residues. CDR1 is KGHSH and CDR2 is LQKENI in the germline V gene. The CDR3, as DNA: TGTGCCAGCTCACCACCGTATACAACTAATGAAAAACTGTTTTTT. Translating it yields CASSPPYTTNEKLFF.

The CDR3 nucleotides read TGTGCCAGCTTAAGGAGGGGCACTGAAGCTTTCTTT. Its translation: CASLRRGTEAFF. The chain is built from TRBV12-3 or TRBV12-4 and TRBJ1-1; D perhaps matches TRBD1 (5 bases). This CDR3 spans 12 amino acids. V was clipped by 8 bases and J by 4 bases, with 11 bases between them.

The chain uses TRBV6-5 and TRBJ1-6; D gene ambiguous. CDR3 length: 14 amino acids. CDR1 and CDR2 from the germline V gene are MNHEY and SVGAGI. Trimming took off 4 bases at V and 4 bases at J, with 8 bases between the two ends. CDR3 DNA sequence: TGTGCCAGCAGTTGGGGAGGGTATAATTCACCCCTCCACTTT. Translation gives CASSWGGYNSPLHF.

V usage is TRBV20-1 and J usage is TRBJ2-5, with D unclear. Per the germline V gene, CDR1 is DFQATT and CDR2 is SNEGSKA (reference sequence). This CDR3 contains 14 residues. V lost 3 bases and J 2 bases, leaving 13 bases between the germline ends. CDR3 nucleotides: TGCAGTGCTAGTGGAGCTCTACTACAAGAGACCCAGTACTTC. This codes for CSASGALLQETQYF.

In regard to this clone: Since no conserved phenylalanine or tryptophan closes the CDR3, a read error is the likely cause. It is unclear where the CDR3 begins or ends on the DNA, so no DNA is shown, and the CDR3 is as TCRdb lists it. The chain employs TRBV10-3 and TRBJ2-3; the table's TRBD2 call for D was not verified on the DNA. The CDR3 comprises 9 residues, both ends counted. Per the germline V gene, CDR1 is ENHRY and CDR2 is SYGVKD. The chain's CDR3 is CAISEEDGY.

The V and J genes are TRBV7-3 and TRBJ2-7; 7 bases are shared with TRBD1. V shed 5 bases, J shed 0 bases, and the junction held 10 bases outside the gene matches. This CDR3 is built from 16 residues. Germline CDR1 reads SGHTA; CDR2 reads FQGTGA. The CDR3 nucleotides are TGTGCCAGCAGCCTACAGGCAGGGGACAGCTCCTACGAGCAGTACTTC. Translation gives CASSLQAGDSSYEQYF. The full variable domain, with the rest looked up from reference TRBV7-3 and TRBJ2-7, is GAGVSQTPSNKVTEKGKYVELRCDPISGHTALYWYRQSLGQGPEFLIYFQGTGAADDSGLPNDRFFAVRPEGSVSTLKIQRTERGDSAVYLCASSLQAGDSSYEQYFGPGTRLTVT.

This clone has a single count. The gene calls are TRBV19 and TRBJ1-3, with D tentatively TRBD1 (5 bases). CDR1 is LNHDA and CDR2 is SQIVND in the germline V gene (reference sequence). V lost 5 bases, J lost 0 bases, and 14 bases lay in between. This CDR3 contains 16 residues. DNA for the CDR3: TGTGCCAGTAGTTTAACAGGATCTGTCTCTGGAAACACCATATATTTT. Amino acid sequence: CASSLTGSVSGNTIYF. Full variable domain (rest looked up from reference TRBV19 and TRBJ1-3): DGGITQSPKYLFRKEGQNVTLSCEQNLNHDAMYWYRQDPGQGLRLIYYSQIVNDFQKGDIAEGYSVSREKKESFPLTVTSAQKNPTAFYLCASSLTGSVSGNTIYFGEGSWLTVV.

The genes are TRBV18 and TRBJ1-5; 7 positions agree with TRBD1. The ends lost 6 bases at V and 6 bases at J; junction bases unmatched: 14. CDR3 length equals 16 residues. Germline V gene sequence: CDR1 KGHSH, CDR2 LQKENI. DNA of the CDR3: TGTGCCAGCTCCCAGGGAACGACAGGGACGACTCAGCCCCAGCATTTT. Its protein is CASSQGTTGTTQPQHF.

This clone was counted between two and nine times. The chain has TRBV7-2 and TRBJ2-2, with 8 bases matching TRBD2. With V trimmed by 1 base and J by 4 bases, 5 bases remained unmatched. Germline assignment: CDR1 SGHTA and CDR2 FQGNSA. CDR3 length: 16 residues. CDR3 sequence reads: CASSLVAGRPTGELFF. CDR3 in DNA: TGTGCCAGCAGCTTAGTAGCGGGGAGGCCCACCGGGGAGCTGTTTTTT.

V and J are TRBV7-8 and TRBJ1-2; perhaps TRBD1 as D (6 bases). V lost 4 bases and J lost 4, with 16 bases in between. The CDR3 sequence is 15 residues long. Germline CDR1 and CDR2: SGHVS and FQNEAQ. The CDR3 DNA is TGTGCCAGCAGCTCACCGACAGGCGTTGGCTATGGCTACACCTTC. It yields the protein CASSSPTGVGYGYTF.

The chain joins TRBV4-1 to TRBJ1-6, with TRBD1 matching over 10 bases. CDR3 length: 15 amino acids. Germline V gene lookup returns CDR1 MGHRA and CDR2 YSYEKL. V lost 3 bases, J lost 10 bases, and 6 bases stayed unmatched. CDR3 DNA sequence: TGCGCCAGCAGCCATGGGACAGGGGCCAAATCACCCCTCCACTTT. As protein: CASSHGTGAKSPLHF.

This chain links TRBV11-2 with TRBJ1-1, with a possible D match to TRBD1 (6 bases). The CDR3 extends over 16 amino acids. Trimming stripped 2 bases from V and 4 bases from J, with 17 bases between. Germline CDR1 is SGHAT and CDR2 is FQNNGV. This chain's CDR3 is CASSLTVEGGGTEAFF. In DNA, the CDR3 is TGTGCCAGCAGCTTAACAGTAGAGGGAGGGGGCACTGAAGCTTTCTTT.

The J gene is TRBJ1-2, the V gene TRBV7-9; TRBD1 aligns across 8 bases. The germline CDR1 and CDR2 sequences are SEHNR and FQNEAQ (reference sequence). V shed 4 bases, J shed 3 bases, and the junction held 4 bases outside the gene matches. The CDR3 runs 14 residues. DNA of the CDR3: TGTGCCAGCAGCTCGGACAGGGCTGACTATGGCTACACCTTC. Translated: CASSSDRADYGYTF.

This clone was picked up a small number of times. The rearrangement uses TRBV3-1 (or the pseudogene TRBV3-2) and TRBJ1-2; D perhaps matches TRBD1 (6 bases). The germline CDR1 and CDR2 sequences are LGHDT and YNNKEL (reference sequence). V gave up 4 bases and J gave up 9 bases, with 21 bases separating them. The CDR3 loop spans 15 amino acids. CDR3 region: CASSLRGRGLRSYTF. For the CDR3, the DNA is TGTGCCAGCAGCCTAAGGGGCAGGGGCTTAAGGAGCTACACCTTC.

On this clone: The same CDR3 can be traced to other DNA sequences in this sample. The chain joins TRBV7-2 to TRBJ2-7, with D possibly matching TRBD2 (5 bases). The CDR3 extends over 14 amino acids. V shed 1 base and J shed 4 bases, with 11 bases lying between them. Germline V CDR1 and CDR2: SGHTA, FQGNSA. The DNA for the CDR3 is TGTGCCAGCAGCTTAGGACGGGGATCATACGAGCAGTACTTC. Translated, it gives CASSLGRGSYEQYF.

J is TRBJ2-5 and V is TRBV4-3; 10 nucleotides agree with TRBD1. With 1 base clipped from V and 3 bases from J, the junction kept 8 bases outside the gene matches. This CDR3 region has 17 residues. Germline lookup yields CDR1 LGHNA and CDR2 YSLEER. CDR3 sequence (DNA): TGCGCCAGCAGCCAAGTGTTGTCGGGGACAGGGGAAGAGACCCAGTACTTC. Residues: CASSQVLSGTGEETQYF.

The chain recombines TRBV4-3 with TRBJ2-3; 7 nucleotides align to TRBD2. With 1 base clipped from V and 1 base from J, the junction kept 11 bases outside the gene matches. This CDR3 has 18 amino acids. Germline V gives CDR1 LGHNA, CDR2 YSLEER. The CDR3 DNA follows: TGCGCCAGCAGCCAAGTGCGCGGGGGATCCTTGGGCACAGATACGCAGTATTTT. This codes for CASSQVRGGSLGTDTQYF.

This chain joins TRBV20-1 and TRBJ1-5, with no clear D. V gave up 3 bases and J gave up 6 bases, with 9 bases separating them. The CDR3 spans 12 residues. CDR1 and CDR2 from the germline V gene are DFQATT and SNEGSKA (reference sequence). The CDR3 protein is CSASKPGQPQHF. The CDR3 DNA follows: TGCAGTGCTAGTAAACCCGGTCAGCCCCAGCATTTT.

This clone was counted once. The genes are TRBV9 and TRBJ1-6; perhaps TRBD1 as D (5 bases). Between the trimmed V and J ends, which lost 1 base and 6 bases, there was a span of 8 bases. CDR3 size: 14 residues. Germline loops: CDR1 SGDLS, CDR2 YYNGEE. The CDR3 sequence is CASSVRGTNSPLHF. In nucleotides, the CDR3 is TGTGCCAGCAGCGTAAGGGGAACTAATTCACCCCTCCACTTT.

This chain links TRBV5-1 with TRBJ1-1; D might be TRBD1 (5 bases). V lost 6 bases and J lost 6, with 15 bases in between. Germline V lookup: CDR1 SGHRS, CDR2 YFSETQ. The CDR3 sequence is 13 residues long. CDR3 coding DNA: TGCGCCAGCACCTGGGGGGAGAGATCTGAAGCTTTCTTT. Translation: CASTWGERSEAFF.

The gene calls are TRBV5-8 and TRBJ1-1; D may be TRBD1 (5 bases). There are 11 residues in the CDR3. V lost 9 bases and J lost 3, with 9 bases in between. Per the germline V gene, CDR1 is SGHTS and CDR2 is YDEGEE. The CDR3 spells CANQGYTEAFF. CDR3 nucleotide sequence: TGTGCCAACCAGGGATACACTGAAGCTTTCTTT.

This clone was recorded once. The chain employs TRBV12-3 or TRBV12-4 and TRBJ2-2; possibly TRBD2 for D (5 bases). V was cut by 9 bases and J by 2 bases, with 10 bases left in between. The CDR3 has 13 residues. Here the CDR3 reads CASRTLNTGELFF. DNA for the CDR3: TGTGCCAGTCGGACTTTAAACACCGGGGAGCTGTTTTTT.